This T cell receptor (beta chain) was retrieved from a study of CD8 T cells in ankylosing spondylitis. Concerning this clonotype itself: Its target is unknown.

Overall study findings and caveats: Matched ankylosing spondylitis synovial fluid reportedly contained a significantly enriched population of disease-linked clones. Past studies reported some motif variants in reactive arthritis synovial fluid and blood. Blood of patients with ankylosing spondylitis appeared to be characterized by a TCR beta motif of about eight highly homologous variants.

MiXCR, run by TCRdb on the 5' RACE reads, gives a single entry per CDR3 protein. The table includes under 950,000 distinct CDR3 sequences, around a fifth detected once. The V gene's germline CDR1 is SEHNR and CDR2 FQNEAQ (reference sequence). V lost 0 bases, J lost 3 bases, and 6 bases lay in between. CDR3 size: 14 residues. The clonotype originates from a male donor with ankylosing spondylitis. The rearrangement uses TRBV7-9 and TRBJ1-5, with D unresolved. Material for sequencing was blood, either unsorted or a sorted T cell fraction (not recorded which). CDR3 nucleotide sequence: TGTGCCAGCAGCTTAGCTACAGTCAATCAGCCCCAGCATTTT. Amino acids: CASSLATVNQPQHF. The variable domain in full, completed from reference TRBV7-9 and TRBJ1-5, reads DTGVSQNPRHKITKRGQNVTFRCDPISEHNRLYWYRQTLGQGPEFLTYFQNEAQLEKSRLLSDRFSAERPKGSFSTLEIQRTEQGDSAMYLCASSLATVNQPQHFGDGTRLSIL.